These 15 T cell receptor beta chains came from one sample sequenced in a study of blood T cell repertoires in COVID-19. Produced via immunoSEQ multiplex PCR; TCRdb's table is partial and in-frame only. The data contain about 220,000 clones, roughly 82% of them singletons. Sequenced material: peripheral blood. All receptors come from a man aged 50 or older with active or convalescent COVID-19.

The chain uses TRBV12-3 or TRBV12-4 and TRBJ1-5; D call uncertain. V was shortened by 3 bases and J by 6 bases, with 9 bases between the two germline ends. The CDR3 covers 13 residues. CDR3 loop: CASSLRGGQPQHF. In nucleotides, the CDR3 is TGTGCCAGCAGTTTGCGGGGAGGTCAGCCCCAGCATTTT.

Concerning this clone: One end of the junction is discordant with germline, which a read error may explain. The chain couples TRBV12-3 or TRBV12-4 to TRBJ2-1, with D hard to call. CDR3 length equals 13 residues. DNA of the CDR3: TGTGCCAGCAGTTTAGATGTCTACCATGAGCAGTTCTTC. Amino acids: CASSLDVYHEQFF.

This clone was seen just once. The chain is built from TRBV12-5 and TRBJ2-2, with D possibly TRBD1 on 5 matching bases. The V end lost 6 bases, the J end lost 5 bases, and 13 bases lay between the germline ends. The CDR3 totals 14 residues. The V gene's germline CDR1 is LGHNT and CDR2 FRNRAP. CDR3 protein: CASGTGAGTGELFF. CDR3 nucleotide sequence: TGTGCTAGTGGGACTGGAGCAGGGACCGGGGAGCTGTTTTTT.

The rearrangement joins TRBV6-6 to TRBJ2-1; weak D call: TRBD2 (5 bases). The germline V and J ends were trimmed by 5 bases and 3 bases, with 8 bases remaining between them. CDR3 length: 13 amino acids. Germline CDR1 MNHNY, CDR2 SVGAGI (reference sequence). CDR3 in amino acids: CASSGLDYNEQFF. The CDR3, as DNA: TGTGCCAGCAGTGGACTTGACTACAATGAGCAGTTCTTC.

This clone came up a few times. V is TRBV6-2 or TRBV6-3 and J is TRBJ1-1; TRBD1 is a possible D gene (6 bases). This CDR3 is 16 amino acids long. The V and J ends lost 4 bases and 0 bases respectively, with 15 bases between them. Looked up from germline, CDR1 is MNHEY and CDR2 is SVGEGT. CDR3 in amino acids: CASSFPRGGMNTEAFF. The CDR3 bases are TGTGCCAGCAGTTTCCCGAGAGGGGGTATGAACACTGAAGCTTTCTTT.

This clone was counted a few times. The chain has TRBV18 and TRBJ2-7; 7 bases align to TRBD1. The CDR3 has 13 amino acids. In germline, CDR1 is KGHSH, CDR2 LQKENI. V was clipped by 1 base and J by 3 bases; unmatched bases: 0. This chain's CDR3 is CASSPRDSYEQYV. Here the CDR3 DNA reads TGTGCCAGCTCACCACGGGACAGCTACGAGCAGTACGTC.

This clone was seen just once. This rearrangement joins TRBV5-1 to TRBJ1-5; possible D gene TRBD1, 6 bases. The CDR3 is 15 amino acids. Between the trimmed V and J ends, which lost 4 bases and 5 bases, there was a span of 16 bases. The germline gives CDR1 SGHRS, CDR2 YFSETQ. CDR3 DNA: TGCGCCAGCAGCCCGGGAGGGGACACTTATCAGCCCCAGCATTTT. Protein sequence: CASSPGGDTYQPQHF.

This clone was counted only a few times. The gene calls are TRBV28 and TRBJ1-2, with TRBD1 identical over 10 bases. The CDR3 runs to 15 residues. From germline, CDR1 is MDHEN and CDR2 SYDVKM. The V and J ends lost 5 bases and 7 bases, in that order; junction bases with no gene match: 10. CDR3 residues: CASSRWDRGFSGYTF. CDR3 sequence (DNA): TGTGCCAGCAGTCGGTGGGACAGGGGCTTCTCTGGCTACACCTTC.

The CDR3 here is CASTLIGTDSNQPQHF. In nucleotides, the CDR3 is TGTGCCAGTACCTTGATCGGGACAGATAGCAATCAGCCCCAGCATTTT. The rearrangement joins TRBV19 to TRBJ1-5; 7 nucleotides align to TRBD1. V trimming: 7 bases; J trimming: 0 bases; junction bases outside the gene matches: 9. The CDR3 contains 16 residues. CDR1 and CDR2 (germline): LNHDA, SQIVND (reference sequence).

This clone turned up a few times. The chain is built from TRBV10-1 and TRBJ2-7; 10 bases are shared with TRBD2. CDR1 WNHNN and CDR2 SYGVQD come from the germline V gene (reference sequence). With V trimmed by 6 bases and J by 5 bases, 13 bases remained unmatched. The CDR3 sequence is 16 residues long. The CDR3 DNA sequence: TGCGCCAGCAGGGCCGAGCGGGAGGGGGAAGTCAACGAGCAGTACTTC. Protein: CASRAEREGEVNEQYF.

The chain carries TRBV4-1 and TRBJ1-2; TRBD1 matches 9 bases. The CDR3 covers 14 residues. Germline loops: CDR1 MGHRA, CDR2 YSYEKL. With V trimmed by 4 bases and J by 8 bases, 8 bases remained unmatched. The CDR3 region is CASSPGQGPRGYTF. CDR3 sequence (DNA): TGCGCCAGCAGCCCGGGACAGGGTCCAAGGGGCTACACCTTC.

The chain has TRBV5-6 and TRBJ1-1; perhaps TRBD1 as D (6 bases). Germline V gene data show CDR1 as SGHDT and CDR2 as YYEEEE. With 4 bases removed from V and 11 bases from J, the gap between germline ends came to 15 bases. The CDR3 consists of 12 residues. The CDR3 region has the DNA TGTGCCAGCAGCGTAACAGGGCTGAGCGCTTTCTTT. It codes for CASSVTGLSAFF.

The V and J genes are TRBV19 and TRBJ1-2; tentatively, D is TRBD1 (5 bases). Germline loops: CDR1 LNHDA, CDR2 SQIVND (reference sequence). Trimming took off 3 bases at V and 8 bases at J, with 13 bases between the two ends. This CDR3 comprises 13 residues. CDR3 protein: CASSMRQGGGYTF. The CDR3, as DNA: TGTGCCAGTAGTATGCGGCAGGGTGGCGGCTACACCTTC.

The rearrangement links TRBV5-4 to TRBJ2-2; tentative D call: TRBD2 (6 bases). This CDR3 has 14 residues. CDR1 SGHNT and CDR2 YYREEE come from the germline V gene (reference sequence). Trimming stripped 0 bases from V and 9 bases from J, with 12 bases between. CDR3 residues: CASSLAGEYRELFF. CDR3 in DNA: TGTGCCAGCAGCTTGGCGGGAGAGTATAGGGAGCTGTTTTTT.

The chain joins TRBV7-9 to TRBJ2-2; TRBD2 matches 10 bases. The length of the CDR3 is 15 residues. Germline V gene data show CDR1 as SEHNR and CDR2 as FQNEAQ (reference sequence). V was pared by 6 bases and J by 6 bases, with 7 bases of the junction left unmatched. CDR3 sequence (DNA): TGTGCCAGCAGTCCATGGACTAGCGGTGCCGGGGAGCTGTTTTTT. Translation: CASSPWTSGAGELFF.